The clone carrying this TCR beta chain was seen repeatedly, ten times or more. Its cognate antigen is unknown. TCRdb reanalysed the RT-PCR reads using MiXCR and keeps one entry per CDR3 protein. The table shows over 150,000 distinct CDR3 sequences, with 11% occurring only once. This entry belongs to a study of response to subunit inactivated influenza vaccine. Findings and caveats of the study: Authors proposed each seasonal influenza vaccination draws in few new T cells.

The CDR3 contains 13 residues. CDR1 and CDR2 (germline): LGHNA, YSLEER. Deletions cut 1 base from V and 5 bases from J, with 8 bases between. Sequences were derived from non-naive T cells sorted from PBMCs, sampled roughly 46 days after vaccination. The TCR originated in a man in his forties or fifties who received an inactivated influenza vaccine. The chain recombines TRBV4-3 with TRBJ2-5; D is ambiguous. CDR3 sequence reads: CASSQGTGETQYF. The CDR3 DNA reads TGCGCCAGCAGCCAAGGAACTGGGGAGACCCAGTACTTC.